The 30 T cell receptor beta chains presented below share a single source sample, sequenced in a study of blood T cells in healthy people across ages. For the second PCR, which ran for 7 to 11 cycles, a sample-barcoded 5' primer and a J-beta primer mix were used. One entry per CDR3 protein results from TCRdb running MiXCR on the 5' RACE reads. The sample contains more than 900,000 distinct CDR3 sequences, roughly 24% of which appear only once. These data were also reused for a study on T cells of mothers and their children.

Sequenced: blood. Source of these receptors: a girl aged 2-10 years in good health.

This clonotype was observed a handful of times. J is TRBJ2-5 and V is TRBV7-2; D is perhaps TRBD1 (6 bases). The DNA end is more similar to TRBJ2-7, so the J call may be wrong. Germline V lookup: CDR1 SGHTA, CDR2 FQGNSA. This CDR3 is built from 14 residues. CDR3 residues: CASSLSSDSYEQYF. CDR3 DNA: TGTGCCAGCAGCCTCTCGTCGGACAGCTACGAGCAGTACTTC.

The rearrangement joins TRBV7-9 to TRBJ1-5; D is uncertain. Per the germline V gene, CDR1 is SEHNR and CDR2 is FQNEAQ (reference sequence). This CDR3 contains 15 residues. V lost 5 bases and J 4 bases, leaving 15 bases between the germline ends. CDR3 nucleotides: TGTGCCAGCAGCCGGGTGGGTGGGGAAAATCAGCCCCAGCATTTT. This sequence encodes CASSRVGGENQPQHF. The variable domain in full, completed from reference TRBV7-9 and TRBJ1-5, reads DTGVSQNPRHKITKRGQNVTFRCDPISEHNRLYWYRQTLGQGPEFLTYFQNEAQLEKSRLLSDRFSAERPKGSFSTLEIQRTEQGDSAMYLCASSRVGGENQPQHFGDGTRLSIL.

The chain carries TRBV9 and TRBJ2-2, with 8 bases that match TRBD1. CDR3 length equals 16 residues. Trimming removed 1 base from V and 5 bases from J; junction bases left unmatched: 7. Germline CDR1 reads SGDLS; CDR2 reads YYNGEE. Here the CDR3 reads CASSVQGQGITGELFF. CDR3 bases: TGTGCCAGCAGCGTACAAGGACAGGGTATTACCGGGGAGCTGTTTTTT.

This chain uses TRBV12-3 or TRBV12-4 with TRBJ2-4; 12 bases are a match to TRBD2. The CDR3 spans 16 residues. V lost 5 bases and J lost 10; bases outside the gene matches: 12. Written as DNA, the CDR3 is TGTGCCAGCAGTACGCGGACTAGCGGGACCGTTGGGATTCAGTACTTC. This sequence encodes CASSTRTSGTVGIQYF.

This clonotype was observed a handful of times. The chain has TRBV12-3 or TRBV12-4 and TRBJ2-3; tentative D call: TRBD1 (5 bases). With 7 bases removed from V and 3 bases from J, the gap between germline ends came to 17 bases. The CDR3 covers 15 residues. The CDR3 sequence: CASKRGAVGTDTQYF. CDR3 DNA: TGTGCCAGCAAAAGGGGCGCCGTTGGGACAGATACGCAGTATTTT.

J is TRBJ2-1 and V is TRBV20-1; possibly TRBD1 or TRBD2 for D (5 bases each). The CDR3 is made up of 16 amino acids. The germline CDR1 and CDR2 sequences are DFQATT and SNEGSKA (reference sequence). The V end lost 1 base, the J end lost 3 bases, and 16 bases lay between the germline ends. This CDR3 reads CSARVSYLRGYNEQFF. The CDR3 nucleotides read TGCAGTGCTAGAGTAAGTTACCTGAGGGGCTACAATGAGCAGTTCTTC.

There are many counts of this clonotype. In DNA, the CDR3 is TGCAGTGCTAGAGATGGGGGAATTTCTGAAAAACTGTTTTTT. Amino acid sequence: CSARDGGISEKLFF. This chain links TRBV20-1 with TRBJ1-4, with D maybe TRBD1 (5 bases). V lost 0 bases and J 7 bases, leaving 12 bases between the germline ends. Germline V gene data show CDR1 as DFQATT and CDR2 as SNEGSKA (reference sequence). CDR3 length: 14 amino acids.

V usage is TRBV12-3 or TRBV12-4 and J usage is TRBJ1-2; D perhaps matches TRBD1 (5 bases). Trimming took off 8 bases at V and 7 bases at J, with 14 bases between the two ends. The CDR3 length is 12 residues. The CDR3 is CASDLGGGGYTF. The CDR3 DNA reads TGTGCCAGCGACCTCGGCGGGGGTGGCTACACCTTC.

This clonotype was detected only a few times. The rearrangement links TRBV29-1 to TRBJ2-7; D could derive from TRBD1 or TRBD2 (5 bases each). Germline V gene lookup returns CDR1 SQVTM and CDR2 ANQGSEA. V was cut by 6 bases and J by 2 bases, with 14 bases left in between. The CDR3 runs 13 residues. The CDR3 DNA reads as TGCAGCGTCACCGGGACGGGAACCTACGAGCAGTACTTC. This encodes CSVTGTGTYEQYF.

This clonotype was observed a few times. The chain has TRBV5-1 and TRBJ1-1, with D possibly being TRBD1 (5 bases). The germline V and J ends were trimmed by 6 bases and 6 bases, with 18 bases remaining between them. The CDR3 contains 14 residues. Germline V gene data show CDR1 as SGHRS and CDR2 as YFSETQ. This CDR3 reads CASTTGPTAPEAFF. CDR3 DNA sequence: TGCGCCAGCACCACGGGACCTACCGCTCCTGAAGCTTTCTTT.

The V call is TRBV9, the J call TRBJ2-1; TRBD2 aligns across 8 bases. This CDR3 spans 15 amino acids. V lost 8 bases to trimming and J lost 6 bases; unmatched junction nucleotides: 13. Germline CDR1 SGDLS, CDR2 YYNGEE. In DNA form, the CDR3 reads TGTGCCAGTAGCCCGGCGGGACTAGTATCCAATGAGCAGTTCTTC. Its translation: CASSPAGLVSNEQFF.

The chain combines TRBV7-3 with TRBJ2-3; 7 bases are a match to TRBD2. Germline values: CDR1 SGHTA, CDR2 FQGTGA. The CDR3 has 14 residues. With V trimmed by 5 bases and J by 10 bases, 12 bases remained unmatched. CDR3 loop: CASSVTMGLIPQYF. DNA for the CDR3: TGTGCCAGCAGCGTTACCATGGGACTAATACCGCAGTATTTT.

For this clonotype: Here the CDR3 omits its conserved ending phenylalanine or tryptophan, so a read error is the likely source. V and J are TRBV9 and TRBJ2-1; TRBD2 might be the D (6 bases). The CDR3 sequence is 17 residues long. V was cut by 3 bases and J by 0 bases, with 16 bases left in between. Germline loops: CDR1 SGDLS, CDR2 YYNGEE. The CDR3 DNA reads TGTGCCAGCAGCGAACCTTTAGCGGACCACTCCTACAATGAGCAGTTCCTC. It encodes CASSEPLADHSYNEQFL.

This clonotype appeared a few times. The junction differs from germline at one of its ends, possibly a read error. V usage is TRBV4-1 and J usage is TRBJ2-7; 11 nucleotides match TRBD2. The CDR3 is made up of 16 amino acids. Germline CDR1 and CDR2: MGHRA and YSYEKL. The CDR3 spells CAGSQSLAGGYYEQYF. For the CDR3, the DNA is TGCGCCGGCAGCCAGTCCCTAGCGGGAGGATACTACGAGCAGTACTTC.

The DNA for the CDR3 is TGTGCCAGCACAGGACTAGCGGGGGACCGCTACGAGCAGTACTTC. It translates to CASTGLAGDRYEQYF. The chain is built from TRBV6-2 or TRBV6-3 and TRBJ2-7; the match to TRBD2 covers 13 bases. Germline values: CDR1 MNHEY, CDR2 SVGEGT. The CDR3 runs to 15 residues. V shed 7 bases, J shed 3 bases, and the junction held 6 bases outside the gene matches.

This clonotype was observed a few times. This chain connects TRBV9 to TRBJ2-1; D gene uncertain. The CDR3 spans 14 residues. Germline V gene sequence: CDR1 SGDLS, CDR2 YYNGEE. The ends were cut back, 3 bases at V and 10 bases at J, with 17 bases in the middle. CDR3 coding DNA: TGTGCCAGCAGCGGACCTCCTTTTGAGGAGGAGCAGTTCTTC. This codes for CASSGPPFEEEQFF. Full variable domain (rest looked up from reference TRBV9 and TRBJ2-1): DSGVTQTPKHLITATGQRVTLRCSPRSGDLSVYWYQQSLDQGLQFLIQYYNGEERAKGNILERFSAQQFPDLHSELNLSSLELGDSALYFCASSGPPFEEEQFFGPGTRLTVL.

This clonotype has just a few counts. The genes are TRBV2 and TRBJ2-7; D possibly matches TRBD1 or TRBD2 (5 bases each). The CDR3 contains 13 residues. CDR1 is SNHLY and CDR2 is FYNNEI in the germline V gene. V lost 3 bases and J lost 4, with 10 bases in between. The CDR3 bases are TGTGCCAGCAGTGACGAGGGGAAGTACGAGCAGTACTTC. It is translated as CASSDEGKYEQYF. The full variable domain, its missing parts supplied by reference TRBV2 and TRBJ2-7, is EPEVTQTPSHQVTQMGQEVILRCVPISNHLYFYWYRQILGQKVEFLVSFYNNEISEKSEIFDDQFSVERPDGSNFTLKIRSTKLEDSAMYFCASSDEGKYEQYFGPGTRLTVT.

The chain links TRBV3-1 to TRBJ2-7; D gene ambiguous. CDR3 length: 13 residues. Trimming shortened V by 2 bases and J by 6 bases, and 11 bases separated the two germline ends. Germline V gene sequence: CDR1 LGHDT, CDR2 YNNKEL (reference sequence). DNA of the CDR3: TGTGCCAGCAGCCAAACGGACCTAGGCGAGCAGTACTTC. Its protein is CASSQTDLGEQYF.

There are a few counts of this clonotype. The chain joins TRBV4-1 to TRBJ2-2; D call uncertain. Trimming stripped 2 bases from V and 2 bases from J, with 12 bases between. This CDR3 spans 16 amino acids. CDR1 and CDR2 (germline): MGHRA, YSYEKL. In DNA form, the CDR3 reads TGCGCCAGCAGCCAAAAGCCTCCAGAAAACACCGGGGAGCTGTTTTTT. Translated: CASSQKPPENTGELFF.

The chain recombines TRBV6-5 with TRBJ2-5; D gene unclear. Germline lookup yields CDR1 MNHEY and CDR2 SVGAGI. The V gene lost 5 bases and the J gene lost 4 bases, with 14 bases spanning the gap. The CDR3 runs 14 residues. CDR3 sequence reads: CASSPNPLRETQYF. CDR3 coding DNA: TGTGCCAGCAGTCCTAATCCCCTCCGAGAGACCCAGTACTTC.

The table lists this clonotype with many counts. The V call is TRBV29-1, the J call TRBJ2-1; D unclear. This CDR3 has 12 residues. The V gene lost 0 bases and the J gene lost 7 bases, with 7 bases spanning the gap. CDR1 SQVTM and CDR2 ANQGSEA come from the germline V gene. Here the CDR3 DNA reads TGCAGCGTTGAAGATCTGGGGAATGAGCAGTTCTTC. As protein: CSVEDLGNEQFF.

The chain joins TRBV29-1 to TRBJ2-7, with D possibly called TRBD1 or TRBD2 (5 bases each). CDR1 and CDR2 (germline): SQVTM, ANQGSEA. The CDR3 covers 12 residues. The V and J ends lost 7 bases and 0 bases respectively, with 10 bases between them. CDR3 coding DNA: TGCAGCGGGGGGAGCGACTCCTACGAGCAGTACTTC. The encoded protein is CSGGSDSYEQYF.

The chain employs TRBV7-8 and TRBJ2-7; 9 bases fit TRBD2. The germline V gene encodes CDR1 SGHVS and CDR2 FQNEAQ. With 0 bases clipped from V and 5 bases from J, the junction kept 2 bases outside the gene matches. This CDR3 has 14 residues. CDR3 in DNA: TGTGCCAGCAGCTTAGCTAGCGGGAGTGACGAGCAGTACTTC. This gives the protein CASSLASGSDEQYF.

This clonotype was detected only a few times. The chain employs TRBV12-3 or TRBV12-4 and TRBJ1-4; 7 positions agree with TRBD1. The length of the CDR3 is 16 residues. V dropped 5 bases and J dropped 0; count of bases not matched to a gene: 6. CDR3 loop: CASSPRQGATNEKLFF. The CDR3 DNA is TGTGCCAGCAGTCCTAGACAGGGAGCAACTAATGAAAAACTGTTTTTT.

The J gene is TRBJ2-2, the V gene TRBV7-3, with 9 bases identical to TRBD2. CDR3 size: 14 residues. From germline, CDR1 is SGHTA and CDR2 FQGTGA. Losses at the gene ends were 4 bases for V and 7 bases for J; bases not matched to a gene: 4. The CDR3 sequence: CASSSASGIGELFF. CDR3 nucleotides: TGTGCCAGCAGCTCCGCTAGCGGGATCGGGGAGCTGTTTTTT.

The V and J genes are TRBV7-9 and TRBJ2-7; TRBD1 aligns across 7 bases. There are 13 residues in the CDR3. The germline V gene has CDR1 SEHNR and CDR2 FQNEAQ (reference sequence). The J segment lost 3 bases and the V segment lost 8 bases, leaving 7 bases of the junction unmatched. DNA of the CDR3: TGTGCCAGCGGCGGCAGGGGGTACTACGAGCAGTACTTC. Its translation is CASGGRGYYEQYF.

V gene TRBV28 combines with J gene TRBJ2-7; D gene ambiguous. The germline CDR1 and CDR2 sequences are MDHEN and SYDVKM. Trimming took off 6 bases at V and 2 bases at J, with 17 bases between the two ends. The CDR3 is 15 amino acids. The CDR3 sequence is CASSRRLRSAYEQYF. The CDR3 DNA reads as TGTGCCAGCAGCCGGCGTCTGCGGAGTGCCTACGAGCAGTACTTC.

This chain links TRBV6-5 with TRBJ1-2; 7 nucleotides align to TRBD1. Losses at the gene ends were 6 bases for V and 8 bases for J; bases not matched to a gene: 6. The CDR3 loop spans 12 amino acids. The germline V gene encodes CDR1 MNHEY and CDR2 SVGAGI. CDR3 in amino acids: CASRIGGAGYTF. The CDR3 region has the DNA TGTGCCAGCAGAATAGGGGGCGCAGGCTACACCTTC.

This clonotype occurred once. V is TRBV5-1 and J is TRBJ2-5, with TRBD2 matching over 7 bases. The CDR3 contains 13 residues. After removal of 9 bases from V and 1 base from J, the junction contained 6 bases not matched to a gene. Germline values: CDR1 SGHRS, CDR2 YFSETQ. CDR3 nucleotides: TGCGCCACCTCGGCGGGAGTCCAAGAGACCCAGTACTTC. Amino acids: CATSAGVQETQYF.

V usage is TRBV12-3 or TRBV12-4 and J usage is TRBJ2-3; D call uncertain. This CDR3 is built from 14 residues. V lost 7 bases and J lost 2, with 13 bases in between. This CDR3 reads CASNVGGFTDTQYF. The CDR3 nucleotides read TGTGCCAGCAATGTTGGCGGCTTCACAGATACGCAGTATTTT.